This entry lists 3 T cell receptor beta chains sequenced from one sample in a study of beta chain features in type 1 diabetes. What was sequenced were expressed TCRB transcripts, since all of the isolated RNA had been reverse transcribed. Only in-frame clones appear in the TCRdb table, and some are missing; sequencing was by immunoSEQ multiplex PCR. This sample has 900,000 or so clones, with around a sixth found just once. The specimen sequenced was naive CD4+ T cells from blood. The source of these receptors is a woman younger than 35 in good health.

The rearrangement links TRBV7-2 to TRBJ2-1; D is undetermined. The V end was cut by 5 bases, the J end by 14 bases, with 16 bases between. Per the germline V gene, CDR1 is SGHTA and CDR2 is FQGNSA. The CDR3 contains 12 residues. The CDR3, as DNA: TGTGCCAGCAGCACCGACCGTCTAATCGAGTTCTTC. It yields the protein CASSTDRLIEFF.

In the case of this clone: With a much larger clone just one base away, this may be a read error. J is TRBJ1-1 and V is TRBV5-6; D possibly corresponds to TRBD1 (6 bases). The length of the CDR3 is 13 residues. Per germline, CDR1 SGHDT and CDR2 YYEEEE. Between the trimmed V and J ends, which lost 2 bases and 1 base, there was a span of 6 bases. The CDR3 region has the DNA TGTGCCAGCAGCTTACAGGGGAACACTGAAGCTTTCTTT. Translation gives CASSLQGNTEAFF.

V is TRBV6-6 and J is TRBJ2-5; 7 nucleotides agree with TRBD1. CDR1 MNHNY and CDR2 SVGAGI come from the germline V gene (reference sequence). The CDR3 has 14 residues. V shed 6 bases and J 1 base; nucleotides not matched to a gene: 5. CDR3 sequence (DNA): TGTGCCAGCAGAAGCCGGGACAGCCAAGAGACCCAGTACTTC. Protein: CASRSRDSQETQYF.